The clone carrying this T cell receptor beta chain has at least ten counts. It was RNA transcripts that yielded the amplified TCR beta CDR3 regions. A first-round RT-PCR of the TCR CDR3 used the HTBI primer set. TCRdb analysed the multiplex PCR reads with MiXCR anew, one entry per CDR3 protein. The table includes about 360,000 distinct CDR3 sequences, roughly 13% detected once. The data were obtained in a study of T cells in Graves' hyperthyroidism and ophthalmopathy. V dropped 1 base and J dropped 5; count of bases not matched to a gene: 21. Germline V gene sequence: CDR1 SGHDN, CDR2 FVKESK. The CDR3 has 21 residues.

The material sequenced was blood. The clonotype was recovered from a woman aged 18 to 35 with Graves' hyperthyroidism. The rearrangement joins TRBV14 to TRBJ2-1; 9 bases map to TRBD1. The CDR3 protein is CASSQGDHRDRVPGGDNEQFF. The CDR3 coding sequence is TGTGCCAGCAGCCAAGGGGACCACCGGGACAGGGTGCCGGGAGGCGACAATGAGCAGTTCTTC.